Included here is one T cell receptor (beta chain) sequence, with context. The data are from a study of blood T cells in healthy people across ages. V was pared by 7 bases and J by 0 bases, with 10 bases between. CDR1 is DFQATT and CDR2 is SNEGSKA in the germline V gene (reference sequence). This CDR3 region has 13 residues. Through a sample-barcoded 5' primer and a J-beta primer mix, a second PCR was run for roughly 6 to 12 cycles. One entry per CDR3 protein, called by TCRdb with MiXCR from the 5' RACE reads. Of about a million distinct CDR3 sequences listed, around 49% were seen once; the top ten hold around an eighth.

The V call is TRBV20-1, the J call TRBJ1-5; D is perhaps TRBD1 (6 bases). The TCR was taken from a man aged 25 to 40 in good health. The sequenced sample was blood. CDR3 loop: CSVRDTSNQPQHF. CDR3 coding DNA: TGCAGTGTTAGGGACACTAGCAATCAGCCCCAGCATTTT.